These 6 T cell receptor beta chains share one sample of origin, sequenced in a study of T cell clones after liver transplantation. The repertoire was sequenced with immunoSEQ multiplex PCR; TCRdb's copy has only in-frame clones and lacks some. This sample yields 15,000 or so clones, of which about nine tenths are seen a single time; approximately 50% belongs to the top ten. The sample was CD8+ T cells from blood, taken before liver transplant. These receptor sequences come from a human donor who received a liver transplant.

The J gene is TRBJ1-5, the V gene TRBV7-2; D is perhaps TRBD1 (5 bases). The V gene's germline CDR1 is SGHTA and CDR2 FQGNSA. This CDR3 spans 12 amino acids. Between the trimmed V and J ends, which lost 1 base and 8 bases, there was a span of 6 bases. CDR3 nucleotides: TGTGCCAGCAGCTTAGGGGGCGAGCCCCAGCATTTT. Its translation is CASSLGGEPQHF.

This chain uses TRBV5-8 with TRBJ1-2, with 9 positions matching TRBD1. This CDR3 is 15 amino acids long. CDR1 SGHTS and CDR2 YDEGEE come from the germline V gene. Trimming at V came to 4 bases and at J to 4 bases, leaving 8 bases not matched to a gene. This CDR3 is CASSRNRGLPYGYTF. CDR3 DNA: TGTGCCAGCAGCAGGAACAGGGGGCTGCCCTATGGCTACACCTTC.

Details on this clone: The junction shows a germline mismatch at one end, possibly a read error. The J gene is TRBJ1-1, the V gene TRBV7-3; TRBD1 matches at 7 bases. The CDR3 sequence is 16 residues long. Germline lookup yields CDR1 SGHTA and CDR2 FQGTGA. The CDR3, as DNA: TGCGCCAGCAGCCAAGCCTTTAGGGGGCAGAACACTGAAGCTTTCTTT. Its protein product is CASSQAFRGQNTEAFF.

DNA of the CDR3: TGTGCCAGCAGCCCTTTAACAGGGGCTTTGGGAGGGGCCAACGTCCTGACTTTC. Translating it yields CASSPLTGALGGANVLTF. The V and J genes are TRBV7-9 and TRBJ2-6, with 7 nucleotides matching TRBD1. Germline V lookup: CDR1 SEHNR, CDR2 FQNEAQ (reference sequence). Unmatched junction bases numbered 14, after V lost 5 bases and J lost 4 bases. The CDR3 is 18 residues long.

This clone has a handful of counts. V is TRBV7-9 and J is TRBJ1-5; no definite D call. Germline V gene data show CDR1 as SEHNR and CDR2 as FQNEAQ (reference sequence). The germline V and J ends were trimmed by 1 base and 6 bases, with 4 bases remaining between them. CDR3 length equals 12 residues. CDR3 DNA sequence: TGTGCCAGCAGCTTAGGGACTCAGCCCCAGCATTTT. This encodes CASSLGTQPQHF. Full variable domain (outside the CDR3, taken from reference TRBV7-9 and TRBJ1-5): DTGVSQNPRHKITKRGQNVTFRCDPISEHNRLYWYRQTLGQGPEFLTYFQNEAQLEKSRLLSDRFSAERPKGSFSTLEIQRTEQGDSAMYLCASSLGTQPQHFGDGTRLSIL.

The chain links TRBV27 to TRBJ1-4; tentative D call: TRBD1 (5 bases). The CDR3 is 14 residues long. Germline CDR1 and CDR2: MNHEY and SMNVEV (reference sequence). V was clipped by 5 bases and J by 10 bases, with 17 bases between them. In DNA, the CDR3 is TGTGCCAGCAGTCCGGGGACTGAATTTAGAAAACTGTTTTTT. It is translated as CASSPGTEFRKLFF.